This T cell receptor (beta chain) emerged from a study of control samples from healthy donors and cancer patients. The data were produced by immunoSEQ multiplex PCR, yet TCRdb's version contains in-frame clones alone and is incomplete. The table records a few hundred thousand clones, approximately 92% of them present only once. J was trimmed by 5 bases and V by 3 bases; bases with no gene match: 13. Germline V lookup: CDR1 SNHLY, CDR2 FYNNEI. This CDR3 has 17 amino acids. The sample comprised PBMCs. The V and J genes are TRBV2 and TRBJ1-5; 7 bases align to TRBD1. This receptor was taken from a man aged 35 to 55 with head and neck cancer. The CDR3 spells CASSEGGFQGGDQPQHF. The CDR3 coding sequence is TGTGCCAGCAGTGAGGGGGGCTTTCAGGGGGGCGATCAGCCCCAGCATTTT.